This TCR beta chain originates from a study of cytomegalovirus exposure and HLA in healthy donors. Findings and limits, study-wide: Most likely, a cluster of highly shared sequence variants arose as a sequencing artifact. Later work found most CMV-associated TCR beta chains apparently HLA-restricted. A later analysis linked a missense variant in DCLRE1C to the trimming of TCR beta V and J genes.

This CDR3 comprises 15 residues. Germline-derived CDR1 and CDR2 are SGHNT and YYREEE (reference sequence). V shed 4 bases, J shed 1 base, and the junction held 4 bases outside the gene matches. This clone has just a few counts. What it binds is not known. PCR used 60 Vbeta primers and 13 Jbeta primers. Method: immunoSEQ multiplex PCR; TCRdb's copy keeps in-frame clones and lacks some. The sample holds about 120,000 clones, roughly four fifths seen once. The sample taken for sequencing was PBMCs. The source of this sequence is a woman aged 18-29 years in good health and CMV-seronegative. V gene TRBV5-4 combines with J gene TRBJ1-1, with 10 positions matching TRBD1. The CDR3 DNA follows: TGTGCCAGCAGCCCCCGGGACAGGGGGAACACTGAAGCTTTCTTT. Translated: CASSPRDRGNTEAFF.